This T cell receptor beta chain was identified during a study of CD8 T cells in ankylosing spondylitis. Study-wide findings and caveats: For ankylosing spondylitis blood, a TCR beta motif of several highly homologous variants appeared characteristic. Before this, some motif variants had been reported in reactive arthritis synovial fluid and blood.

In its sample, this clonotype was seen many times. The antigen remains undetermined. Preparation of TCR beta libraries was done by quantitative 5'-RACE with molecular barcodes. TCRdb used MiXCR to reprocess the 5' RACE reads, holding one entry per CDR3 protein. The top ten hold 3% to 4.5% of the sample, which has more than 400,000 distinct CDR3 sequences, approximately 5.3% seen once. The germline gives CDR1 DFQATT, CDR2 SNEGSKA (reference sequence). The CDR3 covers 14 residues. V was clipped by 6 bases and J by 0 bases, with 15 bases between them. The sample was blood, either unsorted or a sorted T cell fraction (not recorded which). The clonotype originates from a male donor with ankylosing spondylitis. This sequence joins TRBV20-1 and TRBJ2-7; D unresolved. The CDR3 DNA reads TGCAGTGCCGAACCCCGGTCCTTCTCCTACGAGCAGTACTTC. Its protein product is CSAEPRSFSYEQYF.